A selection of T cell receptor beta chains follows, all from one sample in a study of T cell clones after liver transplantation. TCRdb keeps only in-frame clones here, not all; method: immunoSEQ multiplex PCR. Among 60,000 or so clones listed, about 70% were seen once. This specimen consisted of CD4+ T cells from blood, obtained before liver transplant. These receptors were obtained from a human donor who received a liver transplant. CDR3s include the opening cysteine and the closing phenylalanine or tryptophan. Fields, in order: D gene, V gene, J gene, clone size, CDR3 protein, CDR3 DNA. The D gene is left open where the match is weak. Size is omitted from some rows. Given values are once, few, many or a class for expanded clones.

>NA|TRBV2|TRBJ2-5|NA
CASSTTGRETQYF
TGTGCCAGCAGTACAACAGGGCGAGAGACCCAGTACTTC
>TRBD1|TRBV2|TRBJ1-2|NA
CASSLQGPNYGYTF
TGTGCCAGCAGTTTACAGGGGCCTAACTATGGCTACACCTTC
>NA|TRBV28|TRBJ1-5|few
CASSLDFSGQPQHF
TGTGCCAGCAGTTTGGACTTTTCGGGTCAGCCCCAGCATTTT
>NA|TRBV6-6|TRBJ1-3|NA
CASSYSAPYSGNTIYF
TGTGCCAGCAGTTACTCAGCCCCATACTCTGGAAACACCATATATTTT
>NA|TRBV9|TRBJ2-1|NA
CASSPPVGQGSYNEQFF
TGTGCCAGCAGCCCTCCCGTAGGTCAGGGATCCTACAATGAGCAGTTCTTC
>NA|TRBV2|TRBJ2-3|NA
CASMTVARVSTDTQYF
TGTGCCAGCATGACTGTTGCGCGGGTGAGCACAGATACGCAGTATTTT
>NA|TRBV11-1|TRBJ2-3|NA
CASSSAETQYF
TGTGCCAGCAGCTCCGCCGAGACGCAGTATTTT
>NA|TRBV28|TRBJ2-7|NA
CASSLRPGSYEQYF
TGTGCCAGCAGTCTCAGGCCAGGGTCATACGAGCAGTACTTC
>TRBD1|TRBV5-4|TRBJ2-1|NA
CASSLAGGGNEQFF
TGTGCCAGCAGCTTGGCAGGGGGCGGAAATGAGCAGTTCTTC
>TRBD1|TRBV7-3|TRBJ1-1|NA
CASSPWTGKGDTEAFF
TGTGCCAGCAGCCCTTGGACAGGGAAAGGGGACACTGAAGCTTTCTTT
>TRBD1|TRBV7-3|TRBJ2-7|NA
CASSPSGTGPYEQYF
TGTGCCAGCAGCCCGTCCGGGACAGGGCCCTACGAGCAGTACTTC
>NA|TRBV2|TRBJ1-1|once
CASSDTGMNTEAFF
TGTGCCAGCAGTGATACAGGGATGAACACTGAAGCTTTCTTT
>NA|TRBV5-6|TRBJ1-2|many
CASSLARKNVYTF
TGTGCCAGCAGCTTGGCTAGGAAGAACGTCTACACCTTC
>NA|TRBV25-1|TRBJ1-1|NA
CASSVSGNTEAFF
TGTGCCAGCAGTGTGTCAGGAAACACTGAAGCTTTCTTT
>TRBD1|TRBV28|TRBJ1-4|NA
CASSLQGAYEKLFF
TGTGCCAGCAGTTTACAGGGGGCCTATGAAAAACTGTTTTTT
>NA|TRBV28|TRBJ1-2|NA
CASSLWQAQGYGYTF
TGTGCCAGCAGTTTATGGCAGGCCCAGGGCTATGGCTACACCTTC
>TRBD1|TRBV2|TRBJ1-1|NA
CATHRGGEAFF
TGTGCCACCCACAGGGGAGGTGAAGCTTTCTTT
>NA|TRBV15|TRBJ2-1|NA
CATSRGGHSAYNEQFF
TGTGCCACCAGCAGAGGGGGGCACTCCGCCTACAATGAGCAGTTCTTC
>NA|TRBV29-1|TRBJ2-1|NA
CSVPNARQATNEQFF
TGCAGCGTTCCCAATGCAAGACAGGCGACTAATGAGCAGTTCTTC
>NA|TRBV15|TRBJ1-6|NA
CATSRDVQRDSPLHF
TGTGCCACCAGCAGAGATGTCCAGAGGGATTCACCCCTCCACTTT
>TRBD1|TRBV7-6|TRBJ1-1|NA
CASSGPGGTEAFF
TGTGCCAGCAGCGGCCCAGGGGGCACTGAAGCTTTCTTT
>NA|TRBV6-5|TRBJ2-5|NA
CASSYGREETQYF
TGTGCCAGCAGTTACGGCAGGGAAGAGACCCAGTACTTC
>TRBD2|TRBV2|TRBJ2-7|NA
CASSGRRGYEQYF
TGTGCCAGCTCCGGGAGGAGAGGCTACGAGCAGTACTTC
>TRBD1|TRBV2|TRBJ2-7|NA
CASRGITGAYEQYF
TGTGCCAGCAGGGGAATAACAGGGGCCTACGAGCAGTACTTC
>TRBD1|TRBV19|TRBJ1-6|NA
CASKDRDNSPLHF
TGTGCCAGTAAGGACAGGGATAATTCACCCCTCCACTTT
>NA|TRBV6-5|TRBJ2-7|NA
CASSYRGRGEQYF
TGTGCCAGCAGTTACCGCGGAAGGGGTGAGCAGTACTTC
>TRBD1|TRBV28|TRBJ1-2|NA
CASSLMGTGGGYTF
TGTGCCAGCAGTTTAATGGGGACAGGGGGTGGCTACACCTTC
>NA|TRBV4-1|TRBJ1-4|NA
CASSRQGAGNEKLFF
TGCGCCAGCAGCCGCCAAGGTGCGGGTAATGAAAAACTGTTTTTT
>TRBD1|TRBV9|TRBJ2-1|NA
CASSVEGQGAGEQFF
TGTGCCAGCAGCGTAGAAGGACAGGGGGCGGGAGAGCAGTTCTTC
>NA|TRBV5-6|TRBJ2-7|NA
CASSLVKGEDEQYF
TGTGCCAGCAGCTTGGTAAAGGGGGAAGACGAGCAGTACTTC
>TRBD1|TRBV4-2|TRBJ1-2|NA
CASSQTGGLGYTF
TGTGCCAGCAGCCAAACAGGGGGACTAGGCTACACCTTC
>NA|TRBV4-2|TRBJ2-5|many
CASSQESWETQYF
TGTGCCAGCAGCCAAGAAAGCTGGGAGACCCAGTACTTC
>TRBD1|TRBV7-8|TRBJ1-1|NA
CASSPRDRNTEAFF
TGTGCCAGCAGCCCCCGGGACAGGAACACTGAAGCTTTCTTT
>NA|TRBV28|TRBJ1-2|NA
CASSSGLGYTF
TGTGCCAGCAGTTCAGGGCTTGGCTACACCTTC
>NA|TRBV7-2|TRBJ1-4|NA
CASSRQGREKLFF
TGTGCCAGCAGCCGCCAGGGGCGGGAAAAACTGTTTTTT
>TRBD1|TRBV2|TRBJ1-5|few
CASSGQGDQPQHF
TGTGCCAGCAGTGGACAGGGTGATCAGCCCCAGCATTTT
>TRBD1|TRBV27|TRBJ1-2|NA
CASSPLGTGDTNYGYTF
TGTGCCAGCAGTCCCTTAGGGACAGGAGATACTAACTATGGCTACACCTTC
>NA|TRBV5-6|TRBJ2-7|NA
CASSEQGSHEQYF
TGTGCCAGCAGCGAGCAGGGTAGCCACGAGCAGTACTTC
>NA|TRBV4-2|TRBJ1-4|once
CASSPHREVDEKLFF
TGTGCCAGCAGCCCGCACCGGGAAGTGGATGAAAAACTGTTTTTT
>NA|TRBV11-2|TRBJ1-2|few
CASSLGRDGYTF
TGTGCCAGCAGCTTGGGCAGAGATGGCTACACCTTC
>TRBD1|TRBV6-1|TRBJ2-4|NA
CASSDVGGLAKNIQYF
TGTGCCAGCAGTGATGTAGGGGGCTTAGCCAAAAACATTCAGTACTTC
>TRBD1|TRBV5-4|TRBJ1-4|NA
CASSFRDRADEKLFF
TGTGCCAGCAGCTTCCGGGACAGGGCCGATGAAAAACTGTTTTTT
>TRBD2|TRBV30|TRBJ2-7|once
CAWAGGWNSYEQYF
TGTGCCTGGGCCGGGGGGTGGAATAGCTACGAGCAGTACTTC
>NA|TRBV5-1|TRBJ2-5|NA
CASSLAQFGGETQYF
TGCGCCAGCAGCTTGGCTCAGTTTGGAGGAGAGACCCAGTACTTC
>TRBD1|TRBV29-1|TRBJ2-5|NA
CSAGQGTETQYF
TGCAGCGCTGGACAGGGAACAGAGACCCAGTACTTC
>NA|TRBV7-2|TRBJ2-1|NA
CASSLDTEGNEQFF
TGTGCCAGCAGCTTGGACACGGAAGGCAATGAGCAGTTCTTC
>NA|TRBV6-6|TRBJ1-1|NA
CASTRVNTEAFF
TGTGCCAGCACGAGAGTAAACACTGAAGCTTTCTTT
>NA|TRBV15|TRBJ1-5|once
CATSREAAKEPQHF
TGTGCCACCAGCAGAGAGGCGGCCAAGGAGCCCCAGCATTTT
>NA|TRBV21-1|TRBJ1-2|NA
CASSKARKNRENYGYTF
TGTGCCAGCAGCAAAGCGCGAAAAAACAGGGAAAACTATGGCTACACCTTC
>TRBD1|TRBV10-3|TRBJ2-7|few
CAISGTESSYEQYF
TGTGCCATCAGCGGGACAGAGAGCTCCTACGAGCAGTACTTC
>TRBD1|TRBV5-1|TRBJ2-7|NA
CASSSGQGDHEQYF
TGCGCCAGCTCCTCAGGACAGGGGGACCACGAGCAGTACTTC
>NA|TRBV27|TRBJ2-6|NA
CASRQTGTSSGANVLTF
TGTGCCAGCAGACAAACCGGGACAAGCTCTGGGGCCAACGTCCTGACTTTC
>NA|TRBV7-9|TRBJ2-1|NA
CASSLGGSPGNEQFF
TGTGCCAGCAGCTTGGGGGGATCCCCGGGTAATGAGCAGTTCTTC
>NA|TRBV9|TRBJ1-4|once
CASSAHQESRGRREKLFF
TGTGCCAGCAGCGCTCACCAAGAAAGCAGGGGAAGAAGGGAAAAACTGTTTTTT
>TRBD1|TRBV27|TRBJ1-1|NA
CASSLGTGANTEAFF
TGTGCCAGCAGTCTGGGGACAGGGGCGAACACTGAAGCTTTCTTT
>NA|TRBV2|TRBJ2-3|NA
CASSRLTASTDTQYF
TGTGCCAGCAGTCGTCTGACAGCTAGCACAGATACGCAGTATTTT
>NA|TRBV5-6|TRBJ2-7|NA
CASRRQGLYEQYF
TGTGCCAGCAGAAGGCAGGGTTTATACGAGCAGTACTTC
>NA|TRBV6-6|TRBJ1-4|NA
CASRSPGTQEKLFF
TGTGCCAGCAGGTCTCCCGGGACACAAGAAAAACTGTTTTTT
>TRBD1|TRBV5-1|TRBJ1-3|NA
CASSPRQGSGNTIYF
TGCGCCAGCAGCCCCCGACAGGGCTCTGGAAACACCATATATTTT